This T cell receptor (beta chain) came from a study of shared clonotypes between healthy human individuals. Study overall: The composition of the donors was a couple of women and a few men aged 18 to 49. Every donor yielded three CD4 naive, three CD4 memory, two CD8 naive and one CD8 memory plate.

A 200 ng quantity of DNA, 30,000 to 35,000 T cell genomes, went into the sorted-subset replicate PCRs. The repertoire was sequenced with immunoSEQ multiplex PCR; TCRdb's copy has only in-frame clones and lacks some. The table records some 2,500,000 clones, roughly 93% of them present only once. CDR3 size: 14 residues. The V and J ends lost 4 bases and 1 base, in that order; junction bases with no gene match: 2. Germline CDR1 MNHNY, CDR2 SVGAGI (reference sequence). As for this clone: The antigen remains undetermined.

Study-wide results and limits: Sorted-subset sequencing, rarefaction showed, was incomplete despite large depth.

The sample comprised naive CD4+ T cells from PBMCs. This sample's subset: CD45RA+ positively selected. This chain joins TRBV6-6 and TRBJ1-2, with 8 bases identical to TRBD1. The clonotype was recovered from a man aged 18-30 years in good health. Some clones in this sample may be carry-over from other donors' samples. The CDR3: CASSWTGINYGYTF. The CDR3 DNA reads TGTGCCAGCAGTTGGACAGGGATTAACTATGGCTACACCTTC.